These 5 T cell receptor beta chains originate from one sample sequenced in a study of control samples from healthy donors and cancer patients. Clones were sequenced by immunoSEQ multiplex PCR, and TCRdb holds only the in-frame ones, with some missing. Of 78,000 or so clones listed, approximately 80% are singletons. The sequenced sample was blood. These receptors were collected from a man in his forties or fifties in good health.

The V call is TRBV24-1, the J call TRBJ1-2; D ambiguous. This CDR3 region has 15 residues. Germline loops: CDR1 KGHDR, CDR2 SFDVKD. Trimming stripped 6 bases from V and 4 bases from J, with 17 bases between. CDR3 region: CATSPNPGRGYGYTF. DNA for the CDR3: TGTGCCACCAGTCCAAACCCTGGACGAGGCTATGGCTACACCTTC.

V gene TRBV5-5 combines with J gene TRBJ1-1; D gene unclear. CDR3 length: 13 amino acids. Trimming left V 0 bases short and J 2 bases short, with 5 bases between. CDR1 is SGHKS, CDR2 YYEKEE, per germline (reference sequence). The CDR3 loop reads CASSLAANTEAFF. CDR3 nucleotide sequence: TGTGCCAGCAGCTTGGCCGCAAACACTGAAGCTTTCTTT.

This chain uses TRBV19 with TRBJ1-5; D not certain. Trimming left V 8 bases short and J 1 base short, with 9 bases between. CDR3 size: 13 residues. CDR1 and CDR2 (germline): LNHDA, SQIVND (reference sequence). This CDR3 is CASVEQSNQPQHF. The CDR3 nucleotides are TGTGCCAGTGTTGAACAGAGCAATCAGCCCCAGCATTTT.

This rearrangement joins TRBV30 to TRBJ1-2; possibly TRBD1 for D (5 bases). CDR3 size: 13 residues. Germline V gives CDR1 GTSNPN, CDR2 SVGIG (reference sequence). Trimming took 1 base from V and 8 from J, leaving 14 bases between them. DNA of the CDR3: TGTGCCTGGAGTGCTCAGGGAATTGGAGGCTACACCTTC. Translation: CAWSAQGIGGYTF. The variable domain in full, completed from reference TRBV30 and TRBJ1-2, reads SQTIHQWPATLVQPVGSPLSLECTVEGTSNPNLYWYRQAAGRGLQLLFYSVGIGQISSEVPQNLSASRPQDRQFILSSKKLLLSDSGFYLCAWSAQGIGGYTFGSGTRLTVV.

This clone was observed a single time. V and J are TRBV20-1 and TRBJ1-1, with D perhaps TRBD1 (5 bases). Germline V gene lookup returns CDR1 DFQATT and CDR2 SNEGSKA (reference sequence). CDR3 size: 15 residues. Trimming removed 3 bases at V and 1 base at J, with 15 bases between. The CDR3 spells CSASYRGRRNTEAFF. In nucleotides, the CDR3 is TGCAGTGCTAGTTATAGGGGCAGACGGAACACTGAAGCTTTCTTT.